This T cell receptor beta chain was recovered during a study of cytomegalovirus exposure and HLA in healthy donors. Notes on the study in general: An analysis done earlier found most TCR beta V segments productive about 90% or about 30% of the time.

This clone was observed a few times. Its antigen is unidentified. V was pared by 4 bases and J by 11 bases, with 15 bases between. Germline lookup yields CDR1 SGHDT and CDR2 YYEEEE. This CDR3 comprises 12 residues. PCR amplification relied on 60 Vbeta primers (plus 13 Jbeta primers). Only in-frame clones appear in the TCRdb table, and some are missing; sequencing was by immunoSEQ multiplex PCR. The repertoire holds approximately 100,000 clones, approximately 77% seen once, with 11% to 15% in the top ten. V gene TRBV5-6 combines with J gene TRBJ1-1; a possible D gene is TRBD1 (5 bases). What was sequenced was PBMCs. The sequence was obtained from a male donor in good health and CMV-seropositive. CDR3 in amino acids: CASSKRGLGAFF. CDR3 nucleotides: TGTGCCAGCAGCAAACGGGGACTGGGGGCTTTCTTT. The variable domain in full, with the rest retrieved from reference TRBV5-6 and TRBJ1-1, is DAGVTQSPTHLIKTRGQQVTLRCSPKSGHDTVSWYQQALGQGPQFIFQYYEEEERQRGNFPDRFSGHQFPNYSSELNVNALLLGDSALYLCASSKRGLGAFFGQGTRLTVV.